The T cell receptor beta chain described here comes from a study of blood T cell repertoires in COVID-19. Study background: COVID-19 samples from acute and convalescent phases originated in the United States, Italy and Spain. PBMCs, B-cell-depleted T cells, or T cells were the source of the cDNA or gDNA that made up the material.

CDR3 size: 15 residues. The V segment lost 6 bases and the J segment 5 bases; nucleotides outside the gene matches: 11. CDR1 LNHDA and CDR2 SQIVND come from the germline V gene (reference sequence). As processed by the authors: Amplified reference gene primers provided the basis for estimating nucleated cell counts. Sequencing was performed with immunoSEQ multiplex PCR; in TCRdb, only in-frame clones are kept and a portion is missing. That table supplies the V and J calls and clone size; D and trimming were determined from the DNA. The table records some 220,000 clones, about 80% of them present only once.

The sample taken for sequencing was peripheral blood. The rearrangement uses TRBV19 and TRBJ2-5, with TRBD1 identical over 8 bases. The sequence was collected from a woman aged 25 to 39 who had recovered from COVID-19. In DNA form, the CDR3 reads TGTGCCAGTAGCCTTGACAGGGGTGAAGGGGAGACCCAGTACTTC. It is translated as CASSLDRGEGETQYF. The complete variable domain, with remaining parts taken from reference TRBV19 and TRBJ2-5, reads DGGITQSPKYLFRKEGQNVTLSCEQNLNHDAMYWYRQDPGQGLRLIYYSQIVNDFQKGDIAEGYSVSREKKESFPLTVTSAQKNPTAFYLCASSLDRGEGETQYFGPGTRLLVL.